Below, 26 T cell receptor beta chains from the same sample are listed, as sequenced in a study of blood T cells in healthy people across ages. Combining a sample-barcoded 5' primer with a J-beta primer mix, a second PCR ran for about 7 to 11 cycles. TCRdb re-derived calls from the 5' RACE reads in MiXCR, one entry per CDR3 protein. The repertoire includes roughly 500,000 distinct CDR3 sequences, 24% of them detected once, and around 10% sits in the top ten. The sample was also linked to a second study, of T cells of mothers and their children.

The sample consisted of blood. The receptors shown here come from a boy between 10 and 17 years old in good health.

The rearrangement links TRBV6-2 or TRBV6-3 to TRBJ2-1, with TRBD2 matching over 7 bases. The V and J ends lost 7 bases and 0 bases, in that order; junction bases with no gene match: 9. This CDR3 has 16 amino acids. Per the germline V gene, CDR1 is MNHEY and CDR2 is SVGEGT. The CDR3: CASTLHGGGSYNEQFF. The DNA for the CDR3 is TGTGCCAGCACCCTTCATGGCGGGGGCTCCTACAATGAGCAGTTCTTC.

This clonotype turned up a few times. Compared with germline, one end of the junction differs, possibly owing to a read error. The rearrangement joins TRBV20-1 to TRBJ1-5; the D is unclear. CDR3 size: 15 residues. Germline V lookup: CDR1 DFQATT, CDR2 SNEGSKA (reference sequence). The CDR3 sequence: CSARGSKDSNRPQHF. The CDR3 coding sequence is TGCAGTGCTAGAGGCAGCAAGGATAGCAATCGGCCCCAGCATTTT.

The chain combines TRBV5-1 with TRBJ2-1; 8 bases are shared with TRBD2. CDR3 size: 19 residues. The V gene end was trimmed by 4 bases and the J gene end by 0 bases; junction bases not matched to a gene: 15. In germline, CDR1 is SGHRS, CDR2 YFSETQ. The chain's CDR3 is CASSLKPSGGGFSYNEQFF. The CDR3 nucleotides are TGCGCCAGCAGCCTAAAACCCAGCGGGGGCGGTTTCTCCTACAATGAGCAGTTCTTC.

The rearrangement uses TRBV7-3 and TRBJ2-7; D gene ambiguous. The CDR3 extends over 12 amino acids. Per the germline V gene, CDR1 is SGHTA and CDR2 is FQGTGA. V was trimmed by 5 bases and J by 6 bases, leaving 11 bases between them. The CDR3 nucleotides are TGTGCCAGCAGCCACCTTGCGCGCGAGCAGTACTTC. This gives the protein CASSHLAREQYF.

The chain joins TRBV4-3 to TRBJ2-5, with 9 positions matching TRBD1. The J call may be wrong; the DNA end is better matched by TRBJ2-7. The CDR3 loop spans 17 amino acids. CDR1 LGHNA and CDR2 YSLEER come from the germline V gene. The CDR3 DNA follows: TGCGCCAGCAGCCAAGACTTGGACAGGGGACCACTAGGCGAGCAGTACTTC. Protein: CASSQDLDRGPLGEQYF.

There are a few counts of this clonotype. This chain joins TRBV4-1 and TRBJ2-5; D may be TRBD1 (6 bases). There are 15 residues in the CDR3. Germline V gene data show CDR1 as MGHRA and CDR2 as YSYEKL. Trimming took off 4 bases at V and 5 bases at J, with 17 bases between the two ends. CDR3 amino acids: CASSPPYGGSETQYF. The CDR3 DNA sequence: TGCGCCAGCAGCCCGCCTTATGGGGGCTCCGAGACCCAGTACTTC.

This clonotype was seen more than once but under ten times. This chain uses TRBV18 with TRBJ2-2, with D maybe TRBD1 (6 bases). From germline, CDR1 is KGHSH and CDR2 LQKENI. Deletions cut 2 bases from V and 11 bases from J, with 9 bases between. This CDR3 is 12 amino acids long. CDR3 loop: CASSPLGTELFF. DNA for the CDR3: TGTGCCAGCTCACCATTGGGGACAGAGCTGTTTTTT.

For the CDR3, the DNA is TGCAGTGCTAGCCACCTCGGGGGTAGGTGGAATTCACCCCTCCACTTT. It yields the protein CSASHLGGRWNSPLHF. The J gene is TRBJ1-6, the V gene TRBV20-1; D may be TRBD1 (5 bases). Germline values: CDR1 DFQATT, CDR2 SNEGSKA (reference sequence). CDR3 length: 16 residues. Trimming left V 3 bases short and J 7 bases short, with 19 bases between.

The V and J genes are TRBV12-3 or TRBV12-4 and TRBJ1-4, with 9 positions matching TRBD1. V lost 2 bases, J lost 8 bases, and 6 bases stayed unmatched. This CDR3 is built from 15 residues. CDR3 nucleotides: TGTGCCAGCAGTTTAACCGGGACAGGGAGAGAAAAACTGTTTTTT. It yields the protein CASSLTGTGREKLFF.

This clonotype was picked up a small number of times. V gene TRBV9 combines with J gene TRBJ2-3; no clear D gene. Germline assignment: CDR1 SGDLS and CDR2 YYNGEE. The V gene lost 3 bases and the J gene lost 2 bases, with 10 bases spanning the gap. The CDR3 runs 14 residues. CDR3 region: CASSASTLTDTQYF. As DNA, the CDR3 is TGTGCCAGCAGCGCATCTACCCTCACAGATACGCAGTATTTT.

This clonotype has more than one count but fewer than ten. This chain links TRBV7-9 with TRBJ2-2; 11 bases are a match to TRBD1. With V trimmed by 3 bases and J by 2 bases, 11 bases remained unmatched. This CDR3 region has 19 residues. Germline V gene lookup returns CDR1 SEHNR and CDR2 FQNEAQ (reference sequence). Here the CDR3 DNA reads TGTGCCAGCAGCTTGAGGGGACAGGGGGTAGCAAGTAACACCGGGGAGCTGTTTTTT. Residues: CASSLRGQGVASNTGELFF.

J is TRBJ2-3 and V is TRBV28; a possible D gene is TRBD2 (5 bases). Germline loops: CDR1 MDHEN, CDR2 SYDVKM. Trimming pared 7 bases from V and 2 bases from J, leaving 19 bases between. CDR3 size: 16 residues. Here the CDR3 DNA reads TGTGCCAGCAACCCAGAAGCCCCGGGGAACACAGATACGCAGTATTTT. Translating it yields CASNPEAPGNTDTQYF. The complete variable domain, with remaining parts taken from reference TRBV28 and TRBJ2-3, reads DVKVTQSSRYLVKRTGEKVFLECVQDMDHENMFWYRQDPGLGLRLIYFSYDVKMKEKGDIPEGYSVSREKKERFSLILESASTNQTSMYLCASNPEAPGNTDTQYFGPGTRLTVL.

The chain joins TRBV28 to TRBJ2-5; possibly TRBD1 for D (5 bases). CDR1 and CDR2 (germline): MDHEN, SYDVKM. The length of the CDR3 is 15 residues. Trimming shortened V by 1 base and J by 3 bases, and 12 bases separated the two germline ends. The CDR3 DNA sequence: TGTGCCAGCAGTTTATTCAGGGCCGATAAAGAGACCCAGTACTTC. Its translation: CASSLFRADKETQYF.

The chain employs TRBV18 and TRBJ1-6; D possibly corresponds to TRBD1 (6 bases). The V gene's germline CDR1 is KGHSH and CDR2 LQKENI. This CDR3 contains 15 residues. Trimming removed 2 bases at V and 6 bases at J, with 11 bases between. The CDR3 reads CASSPDQGINSPLHF. The CDR3 coding sequence is TGTGCCAGCTCACCAGATCAGGGGATTAATTCACCCCTCCACTTT.

V is TRBV9 and J is TRBJ2-7; 7 bases are shared with TRBD1. Germline values: CDR1 SGDLS, CDR2 YYNGEE. V trimming: 3 bases; J trimming: 3 bases; junction bases outside the gene matches: 12. The CDR3 totals 16 residues. The CDR3 nucleotides read TGTGCCAGCAGCGGTAATCCTGGGACAGACGTCTACGAGCAGTACTTC. This codes for CASSGNPGTDVYEQYF.

This clonotype was found many times. The CDR3 bases are TGCAGCGTTGAAGCCAGTAGCGGTTCTCGTCACCCCGCCTACAATGAGCAGTTCTTC. It encodes CSVEASSGSRHPAYNEQFF. The chain joins TRBV29-1 to TRBJ2-1, with a weak D call TRBD2 (6 bases). The CDR3 has 19 residues. In germline, CDR1 is SQVTM, CDR2 ANQGSEA. V gave up 1 base and J gave up 2 bases, with 24 bases separating them.

The chain joins TRBV10-1 to TRBJ2-7; D possibly corresponds to TRBD2 (6 bases). Germline CDR1 is WNHNN and CDR2 is SYGVQD (reference sequence). The CDR3 is 13 residues long. The ends were cut back, 3 bases at V and 3 bases at J, with 9 bases in the middle. The DNA of the CDR3 is TGCGCCAGCAGTGAATTGCGGGGCTACGAGCAGTACTTC. Translating it yields CASSELRGYEQYF.

This clonotype was recorded a few times. V usage is TRBV19 and J usage is TRBJ1-5, with a weak D call TRBD1 (6 bases). V lost 5 bases to trimming and J lost 5 bases, with 16 bases between them. This CDR3 comprises 15 residues. Germline values: CDR1 LNHDA, CDR2 SQIVND (reference sequence). CDR3 protein: CASSSWDTQYQPQHF. As DNA, the CDR3 is TGTGCCAGTAGTTCATGGGACACCCAGTATCAGCCCCAGCATTTT.

This clonotype was seen only a few times. V is TRBV24-1 and J is TRBJ2-1, with 7 positions matching TRBD2. V lost 4 bases to trimming and J lost 3 bases; unmatched junction nucleotides: 2. Germline V gene data show CDR1 as KGHDR and CDR2 as SFDVKD. The CDR3 contains 14 residues. The CDR3 here is CATSDRTSYNEQFF. As DNA, the CDR3 is TGTGCCACCAGTGACCGGACTAGCTACAATGAGCAGTTCTTC.

The J gene is TRBJ2-3, the V gene TRBV6-5, with 7 bases fitting TRBD1. Germline V gives CDR1 MNHEY, CDR2 SVGAGI. CDR3 length equals 16 residues. The trim removed 2 bases at V and 3 bases at J, leaving 8 bases unmatched. CDR3 region: CASSYEGGRGTDTQYF. CDR3 bases: TGTGCCAGCAGTTACGAAGGGGGCAGGGGAACAGATACGCAGTATTTT.

This clonotype was seen a few times. The CDR3 DNA is TGCAGCGTTGATAGGGACAGGGGCTCTAACTATGGCTACACCTTC. Protein sequence: CSVDRDRGSNYGYTF. This chain joins TRBV29-1 and TRBJ1-2; 10 bases align to TRBD1. The V segment lost 3 bases and the J segment 0 bases; nucleotides outside the gene matches: 4. Germline loops: CDR1 SQVTM, CDR2 ANQGSEA. The CDR3 consists of 15 residues.

This clonotype was counted a few times. This chain links TRBV28 with TRBJ2-5; unclear D gene. The end of the DNA is better explained by TRBJ2-7, so the J call may be wrong. This CDR3 contains 16 residues. The germline CDR1 and CDR2 sequences are MDHEN and SYDVKM. CDR3 DNA sequence: TGTGCCAGCAGTCGATGGACCCCCCGACACATTTACGAGCAGTACTTC. This sequence encodes CASSRWTPRHIYEQYF.

This clonotype has more than one count but fewer than ten. The V call is TRBV28, the J call TRBJ1-2; 7 nucleotides line up with TRBD1. J lost 6 bases, V lost 7 bases, and 8 bases had no gene match. The CDR3 has 13 amino acids. CDR1 is MDHEN, CDR2 SYDVKM, per germline. CDR3 DNA: TGTGCCAGCATACGACAGGGAAGTCATGGCTACACCTTC. This sequence encodes CASIRQGSHGYTF.

This clonotype has only a few counts. The chain couples TRBV5-1 to TRBJ1-6, with TRBD1 matching over 8 bases. Losses at the gene ends were 4 bases for V and 7 bases for J; bases not matched to a gene: 4. The germline gives CDR1 SGHRS, CDR2 YFSETQ. The CDR3 loop spans 14 amino acids. The chain's CDR3 is CASSPDRGNSPLHF. The DNA for the CDR3 is TGCGCCAGCAGCCCTGACAGGGGAAATTCACCCCTCCACTTT.

This clonotype was counted only a few times. This chain uses TRBV20-1 with TRBJ1-2, with no clear D. Germline loops: CDR1 DFQATT, CDR2 SNEGSKA (reference sequence). Trimming stripped 1 base from V and 8 bases from J, with 11 bases between. The CDR3 has 12 residues. The DNA of the CDR3 is TGCAGTGCTAGAGCGGGATCGGGCGGCTACACCTTC. As protein: CSARAGSGGYTF.

The rearrangement joins TRBV9 to TRBJ2-2; D is uncertain. Trimming removed 3 bases at V and 4 bases at J, with 10 bases between. The CDR3 has 14 residues. Germline CDR1 SGDLS, CDR2 YYNGEE. CDR3 in amino acids: CASSGQSSTGELFF. The CDR3 DNA is TGTGCCAGCAGCGGCCAATCGAGCACCGGGGAGCTGTTTTTT.